Included here is one TCR beta chain sequence, with context. There are many counts of this clonotype. This clone's antigen is unknown. Per-base quality was not reported, and no clone a single base away is much larger than it. Based on the germline V gene (reference sequence), the CDR1 and CDR2 sequences are DFQATT and SNEGSKA. V is reduced by 0 bases and J by 8 bases, leaving a spacing of 19 bases between them. The cysteine opens and the phenylalanine closes a CDR3 of 16 amino acids. Solely the CDR3 DNA is kept, with 48 bases framed from the first base. This sample is part of a study of neurological immune-mediated disorders (dated by TCRdb to between 2019 and 2020). About the full investigation: The study compared peripheral blood TCR-beta repertoires of HTLV-I-associated myelopathy (HAM/TSP) patients, multiple sclerosis patients and healthy controls using UMI-based sequencing. Alongside PBMC samples, the set of about 97 TCR-beta libraries contained longitudinal samples, technical triplicates, and paired CD4+ and CD8+ T-cell subsets that had been sorted. The cohort was made up of approximately 71 subjects, consisting of some 15 HAM/TSP patients, about 35 multiple sclerosis patients and about 20 healthy controls. Broad study findings and their caveats: TCR clonal expansion was highest in HAM/TSP patients and lowest in MS patients, with MS patients falling below even healthy controls. No identical CDR3 amino acid sequences were found to be shared among expanded clones across subjects, suggesting that TCR-beta repertoires were private in all groups.

Healthy controls were blood bank volunteers in Maryland, USA. For unsorted PBMC libraries, 2 million PBMCs were used after storage in RNAlater at -80 degrees C until RNA extraction. PBMCs were separated from peripheral blood using Ficoll-Hypaque density gradient centrifugation and then cryopreserved in liquid nitrogen. To synthesize cDNA, template-switch 5'RACE was performed with a primer carrying a 10-nucleotide random unique molecular identifier so that each TCR transcript was tagged. Over 190 million TCR-beta sequences, covering 15-18 subjects, were produced in each sequencing run. Total RNA was extracted with the RNeasy kit. The KAPA Real-time Library Amplification kit was used to amplify TCR-beta VDJ regions with primers for the TCR constant region and the 5'RACE anchor. Sample indexes and Illumina adaptors were added in a first PCR, and a second PCR then increased library yield. After Ampure bead purification, the roughly 650 bp TCR product was size-selected on a 2% E-gel SizeSelection system. Before pooling, libraries had their quality checked on a Bioanalyzer, their concentration measured with Qubit, and their quantity determined with the Kapa Library Quantification kit. An Illumina HiSeq 2500 sequenced the libraries paired-end 2 x 150 bp. To increase sequence diversity, about 24-32% phiX was spiked into each library pool. The paper's data handling went like this. Quality-filtered reads were processed with the UMI-based MiGEC pipeline, and over 90% of raw TCR sequences were removed by the MiGEC pipeline during error correction. VDJ genes were aligned to IMGT germline references, and clonotypes were defined by unique CDR3 amino acid sequence plus V-J genes. Clonal expansion, Shannon diversity and CDR3 relatedness (CalcPairwiseDistances, ClusterSamples) were evaluated with VDJtools, and phylogenetic trees were built with CLCbio workbench. Using coefficient-of-variation modelling across technical triplicates, the study counted a clone as expanded if it had at least 8 unique UMIs. TCRdb trimmed the raw reads at Q25, called clones with MiXCR and kept productive beta chains. Every distinct CDR3 protein forms one entry, paired with its most common genes and DNA. TCRdb's processing, not the study's, gives the V and J calls here. Counted in this sample were roughly 25,000 distinct CDR3 sequences; 5.5% to 8% of them appeared once. The ten largest clonotypes hold approximately 4.3% of the sample.

Sequencing was carried out using PBMCs. The sequence links TRBV20-1 to TRBJ1-4, and the D gene may be TRBD1, 5 bases matching. This receptor was taken from a woman between 40 and 55 years old in good health. The CDR3 corresponds to CSARDPAGDPQEKLFF. In nucleotides, the sequence is TGCAGTGCTAGAGATCCCGCGGGGGATCCCCAAGAAAAACTGTTTTTT.